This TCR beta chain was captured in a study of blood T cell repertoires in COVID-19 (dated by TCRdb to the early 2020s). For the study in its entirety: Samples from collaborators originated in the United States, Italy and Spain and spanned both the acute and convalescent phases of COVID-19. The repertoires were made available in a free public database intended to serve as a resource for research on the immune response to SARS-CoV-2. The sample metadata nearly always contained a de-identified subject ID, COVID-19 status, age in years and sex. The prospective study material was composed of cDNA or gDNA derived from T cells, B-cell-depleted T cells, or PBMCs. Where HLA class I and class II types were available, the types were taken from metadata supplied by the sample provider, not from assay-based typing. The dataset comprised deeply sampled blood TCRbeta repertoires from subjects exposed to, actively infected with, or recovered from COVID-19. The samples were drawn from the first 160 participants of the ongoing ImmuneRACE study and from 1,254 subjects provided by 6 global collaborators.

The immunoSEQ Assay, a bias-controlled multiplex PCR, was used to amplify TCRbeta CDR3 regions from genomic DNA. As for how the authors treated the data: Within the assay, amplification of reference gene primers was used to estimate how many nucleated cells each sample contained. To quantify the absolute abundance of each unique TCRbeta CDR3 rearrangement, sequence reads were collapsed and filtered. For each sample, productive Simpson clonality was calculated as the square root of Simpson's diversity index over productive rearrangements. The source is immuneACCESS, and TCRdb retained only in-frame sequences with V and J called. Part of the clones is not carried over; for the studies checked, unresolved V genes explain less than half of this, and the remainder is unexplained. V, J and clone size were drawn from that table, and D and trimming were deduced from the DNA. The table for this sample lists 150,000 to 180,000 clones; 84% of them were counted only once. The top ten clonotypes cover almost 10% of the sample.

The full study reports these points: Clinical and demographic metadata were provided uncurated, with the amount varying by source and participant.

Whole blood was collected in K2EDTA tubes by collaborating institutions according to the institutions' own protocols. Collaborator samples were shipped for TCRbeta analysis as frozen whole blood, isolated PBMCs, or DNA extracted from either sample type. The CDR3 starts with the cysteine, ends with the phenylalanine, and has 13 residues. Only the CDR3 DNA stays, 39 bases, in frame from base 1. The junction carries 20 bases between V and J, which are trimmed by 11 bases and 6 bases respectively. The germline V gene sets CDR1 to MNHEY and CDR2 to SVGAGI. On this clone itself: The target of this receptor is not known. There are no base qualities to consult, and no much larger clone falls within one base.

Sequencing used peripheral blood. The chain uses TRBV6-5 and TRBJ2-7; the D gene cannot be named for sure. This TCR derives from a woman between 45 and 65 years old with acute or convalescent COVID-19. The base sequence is TGTGCCGTCGTCGCCACTGGGCTGGCCGAGCAGTACTTC. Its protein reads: CAVVATGLAEQYF.